The rows below give T cell receptor beta chains drawn from one sample of a study of cytomegalovirus exposure and HLA in healthy donors. Using immunoSEQ multiplex PCR, the repertoire was profiled, and TCRdb retains in-frame clones only, with some absent. The sample lists 150,000 to 200,000 clones, less than 85% occurring once. The specimen was PBMCs. These receptor sequences come from a girl aged 10-17 years in good health and CMV-seropositive. Each CDR3 is given with its conserved first and last residue. A D gene is named only where the DNA matches it firmly. For some rows the clone size is stated as once, few or many, or as a class when expanded; others skip it.

D | J | V | size | DNA | CDR3
TRBD1 | TRBJ2-7 | TRBV27 | - | TGTGCCAGCAGTTTATCACCGGGACAGGGGGGGTACGAGCAGTACTTC | CASSLSPGQGGYEQYF
- | TRBJ2-7 | TRBV19 | once | TGTGTCAGTAGATGGGTGGGGGCCGACTCCTACGAGCAGTACTTC | CVSRWVGADSYEQYF
TRBD1 | TRBJ1-4 | TRBV7-2 | - | TGTGCCAGCAGCTTATTGATCGGGACAGGGAACGAAAAACTGTTTTTT | CASSLLIGTGNEKLFF
TRBD1 | TRBJ1-2 | TRBV5-5 | - | TGTGCCAGCAGCCCTAACCCACAGGGGAGATATGGCTACACCTTC | CASSPNPQGRYGYTF
- | TRBJ2-2 | TRBV5-4 | - | TGTGCCAGCACTGGTCGAGGGTCCGGGGAGCTGTTTTTT | CASTGRGSGELFF
- | TRBJ2-7 | TRBV20-1 | - | TGCAGTGTCAAACAGGCCTACGAGCAGTACTTC | CSVKQAYEQYF
TRBD2 | TRBJ2-7 | TRBV4-3 | - | TGCGCCAGCAGCCTTACTAGCGGTTCCTACGAGCAGTACTTC | CASSLTSGSYEQYF
TRBD1 | TRBJ1-2 | TRBV6-4 | many | TGTGCCAGCAGTGACCTGGGACAGGGAATGGATGGCTACACCTTC | CASSDLGQGMDGYTF
- | TRBJ2-1 | TRBV18 | - | TGTGCCAGCTCACCCAGGGTGAATGAGCAGTTCTTC | CASSPRVNEQFF
- | TRBJ2-2 | TRBV11-2 | few | TGTGCCAGCCGCACAGGGACCGGGGAGCTGTTTTTT | CASRTGTGELFF
- | TRBJ1-1 | TRBV29-1 | - | TGCAGCGTTGGCAGGGTTGAGACTGAAGCTTTCTTT | CSVGRVETEAFF
TRBD2 | TRBJ2-7 | TRBV5-1 | - | TGCGCCAGCAACCCGGGAGGGTCCGGCTTCTCCTACGAGCAGTACTTC | CASNPGGSGFSYEQYF
- | TRBJ2-5 | TRBV6-1 | - | TGTGCCAGCAGTGAAGCTAGGACATTTTCAGAGACCCAGTACTTC | CASSEARTFSETQYF
- | TRBJ2-5 | TRBV6-1 | - | TGTGCCAGCAGTGAAGTGACTCTAGAGACCCAGTACTTC | CASSEVTLETQYF
- | TRBJ2-7 | TRBV4-1 | - | TGCGCCAGCAGCCAAGATCCCACGGGGAGCTACGAGCAGTACTTC | CASSQDPTGSYEQYF
TRBD1 | TRBJ1-6 | TRBV19 | once | TGTGCCAGTAGTCAACAAACTAAGGGGGACAGCAAGAGGAGGTCACCCCTCCACTTT | CASSQQTKGDSKRRSPLHF
- | TRBJ2-3 | TRBV5-4 | - | TGTGCCAGCAGCTTGGGGGGCGCGTTTGATACGCAGTATTTT | CASSLGGAFDTQYF
TRBD2 | TRBJ2-5 | TRBV9 | - | TGTGCCAGCAGCCCCGGGACTAGCGGGGGGTACCCCCAAGAGACCCAGTACTTC | CASSPGTSGGYPQETQYF
- | TRBJ2-1 | TRBV29-1 | - | TGCAGCGTGGAGGGCCAGATTACCTACAATGAGCAGTTCTTC | CSVEGQITYNEQFF
TRBD1 | TRBJ1-1 | TRBV6-1 | - | TGTGCCAGCACCCTCCGGGACAGGGAAAGGACTTTCTTT | CASTLRDRERTFF
- | TRBJ2-7 | TRBV7-9 | - | TGTGCCAGCAGCTTAGGAGATCTCCGCGAGCAGTACTTC | CASSLGDLREQYF
- | TRBJ1-6 | TRBV7-2 | - | TGTGCCAGCAGCTTAGACCTGGGGGCCTTAGTCGGAGCTTCACCCCTCCACTTT | CASSLDLGALVGASPLHF
- | TRBJ2-2 | TRBV6-5 | - | TGTGCCAGCAAATACAGGGAAGCCGGGGAGCTGTTTTTT | CASKYREAGELFF
TRBD1 | TRBJ2-7 | TRBV11-3 | - | TGTGCCAGCAGCTTAGACCGGGACAGGCCTTCCTACGAGCAGTACTTC | CASSLDRDRPSYEQYF
- | TRBJ2-5 | TRBV7-9 | - | TGTGCCAGCAGCTTCGCAGGGTTGGAGACCCAGTACTTC | CASSFAGLETQYF
- | TRBJ1-4 | TRBV30 | - | TGTGCCTGGAGTCGATCAGCCCCCGGGACTAATGAAAAACTGTTTTTT | CAWSRSAPGTNEKLFF
TRBD1 | TRBJ2-7 | TRBV5-6 | - | TGTGCCAGCAGCCAAACGGGACAGGGGGCGCGGGAGCAGTACTTC | CASSQTGQGAREQYF
TRBD2 | TRBJ2-1 | TRBV14 | - | TGTGCCAGCAGCCAAATTAGCGGGGGGTTCTACAATGAGCAGTTCTTC | CASSQISGGFYNEQFF
- | TRBJ1-6 | TRBV18 | - | TGTGCCAGCTCACCACCCGGGGGGAGGAATTCACCCCTCCACTTT | CASSPPGGRNSPLHF
- | TRBJ1-2 | TRBV7-9 | - | TGTGCCAGCAGTCCTCATGAGGGCTACACCTTC | CASSPHEGYTF
- | TRBJ1-6 | TRBV15 | - | TGTGCCACCAGCTTCATCTCACCAGGGTCACCCCTCCACTTT | CATSFISPGSPLHF
TRBD1 | TRBJ2-3 | TRBV7-8 | once | TGTGCCAGCAGCTTAGACAGGGGGATTAACACTGCTTATTTT | CASSLDRGINTAYF
- | TRBJ2-4 | TRBV15 | - | TGTGCCACCAGCCCGGACACCAAAAACATTCAGTACTTC | CATSPDTKNIQYF
- | TRBJ2-7 | TRBV25-1 | - | TGTGCCAGCAGAGAGACAGGGAGGCGCGAGCAGTACTTC | CASRETGRREQYF
TRBD1 | TRBJ1-1 | TRBV27 | - | TGTGCCAGCAGTTTAGGGACAGGGGCGAGCACTGAAGCTTTCTTT | CASSLGTGASTEAFF
TRBD1 | TRBJ2-2 | TRBV15 | - | TGTGCCACCATGGACAGGGGGCTTACCGGGGAGCTGTTTTTT | CATMDRGLTGELFF
- | TRBJ1-1 | TRBV7-2 | - | TGTGCCAGCAGGCGAGAGGGTTACACTGAAGCTTTCTTT | CASRREGYTEAFF
TRBD1 | TRBJ1-1 | TRBV6-5 | - | TGTGCCAGCAGTTCCCGACAGGGGGCCATGAACACTGAAGCTTTCTTT | CASSSRQGAMNTEAFF
- | TRBJ1-3 | TRBV9 | - | TGTGCCAGCAGCGGGGCGATGGGCGGAAACACCATATATTTT | CASSGAMGGNTIYF
- | TRBJ1-1 | TRBV7-2 | - | TGTGCCAGCAGCTTAGACGGGGGACTTATGAACACTGAAGCTTTCTTT | CASSLDGGLMNTEAFF
TRBD2 | TRBJ2-1 | TRBV6-6 | - | TGTGCCAGCAGTGCAGCGGGGGGGGCCTACAATGAGCAGTTCTTC | CASSAAGGAYNEQFF
- | TRBJ1-4 | TRBV2 | - | TGTGCCAGCAGTGAACTACTATACCCCTCGCATTTT | CASSELLYPSHF
TRBD1 | TRBJ1-6 | TRBV4-3 | - | TGCGCCAGCAGACGAGGGACAGGTTTCAATTCACCCCTCCACTTT | CASRRGTGFNSPLHF
TRBD1 | TRBJ1-2 | TRBV4-2 | - | TGTGCCAGCAGCCAAGAGCCCCAGGGGGACTATGGCTACACCTTC | CASSQEPQGDYGYTF
- | TRBJ2-7 | TRBV11-2 | once | TGTGCCAGCTCCCGACAGGTCTCCTACGAGCAGTACTTC | CASSRQVSYEQYF
- | TRBJ1-1 | TRBV21-1 | - | TGTGCCAGCAGCAAAGATCGGACAGGGCAACACACTGAAGCTTTCTTT | CASSKDRTGQHTEAFF
- | TRBJ2-5 | TRBV7-2 | - | TGTGCCAGCAGCCTACGGACAGAAGAGACCCAGTACTTC | CASSLRTEETQYF
TRBD1 | TRBJ2-1 | TRBV15 | - | TGTGCCACCAGCAGACTCGGGACAGGGGTCAACAATGAGCAGTTCTTC | CATSRLGTGVNNEQFF
- | TRBJ2-1 | TRBV7-2 | - | TGTGCCAGCAGCTTTTTGAAACACTCTAGCAGTGAGCAGTTCTTC | CASSFLKHSSSEQFF
TRBD2 | TRBJ2-1 | TRBV19 | - | TGTGCCAGTAGTAATAGCGGGGGACGTAACAATGAGCAGTTCTTC | CASSNSGGRNNEQFF
TRBD1 | TRBJ1-4 | TRBV25-1 | - | TGTGCCAGCAGCGACTACAGGGGGGGCAGTGAAAAACTGTTTTTT | CASSDYRGGSEKLFF
- | TRBJ2-5 | TRBV2 | - | TGTGCCACCGGCCAGCGCGAGACCCAGTACTTC | CATGQRETQYF
- | TRBJ2-7 | TRBV6-5 | once | TGTGCCAGCAGTTACAGGTGGAGCTCCTACGAGCAGTACTTC | CASSYRWSSYEQYF
TRBD1 | TRBJ2-5 | TRBV7-2 | once | TGTGCCAGCAGCTGGAACAGGGGCCAAGAGACCCAGTACTTC | CASSWNRGQETQYF
TRBD1 | TRBJ2-7 | TRBV18 | - | TGTGCCAGCTCACCACCAGGACAGGTGGGGTACGAGCAGTACTTC | CASSPPGQVGYEQYF